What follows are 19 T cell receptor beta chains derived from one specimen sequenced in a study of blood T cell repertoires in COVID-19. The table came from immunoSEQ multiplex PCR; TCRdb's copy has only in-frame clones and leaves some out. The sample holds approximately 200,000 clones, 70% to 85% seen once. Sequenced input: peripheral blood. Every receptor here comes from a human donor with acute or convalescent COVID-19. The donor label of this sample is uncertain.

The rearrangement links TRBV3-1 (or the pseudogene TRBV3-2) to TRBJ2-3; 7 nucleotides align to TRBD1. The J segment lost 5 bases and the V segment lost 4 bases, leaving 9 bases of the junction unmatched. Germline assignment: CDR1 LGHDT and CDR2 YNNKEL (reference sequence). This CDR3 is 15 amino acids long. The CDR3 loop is CASSLRWAGGDTQYF. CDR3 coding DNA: TGTGCCAGCAGCCTGAGGTGGGCAGGGGGAGATACGCAGTATTTT.

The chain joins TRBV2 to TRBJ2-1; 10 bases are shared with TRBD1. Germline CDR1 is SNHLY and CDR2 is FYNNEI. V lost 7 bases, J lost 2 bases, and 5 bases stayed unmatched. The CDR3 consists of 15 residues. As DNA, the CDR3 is TGTGCCAGCAAAAAGGGACAGGGGCCCTACAATGAGCAGTTCTTC. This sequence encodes CASKKGQGPYNEQFF.

The CDR3 DNA reads as TGTGCCAGCAGTCCGCAGGTGGGGCTTGGCTCTGGGGCCAACGTCCTGACTTTC. Amino acids: CASSPQVGLGSGANVLTF. The chain combines TRBV27 with TRBJ2-6; D perhaps matches TRBD1 (5 bases). Trimming took off 5 bases at V and 0 bases at J, with 17 bases between the two ends. The V gene's germline CDR1 is MNHEY and CDR2 SMNVEV (reference sequence). This CDR3 contains 18 residues.

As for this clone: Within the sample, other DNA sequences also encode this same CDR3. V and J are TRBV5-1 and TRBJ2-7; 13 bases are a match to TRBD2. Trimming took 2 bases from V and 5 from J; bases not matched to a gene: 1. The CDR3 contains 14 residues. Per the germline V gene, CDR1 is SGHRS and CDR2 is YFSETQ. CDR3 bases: TGCGCCAGCAGCTTAGGACTAGCGGGAGACGAGCAGTACTTC. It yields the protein CASSLGLAGDEQYF.

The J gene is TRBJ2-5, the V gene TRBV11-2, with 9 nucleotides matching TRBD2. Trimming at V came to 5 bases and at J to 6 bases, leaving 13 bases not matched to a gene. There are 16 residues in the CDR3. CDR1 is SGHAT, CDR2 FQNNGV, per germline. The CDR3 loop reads CASSSGGTKEGQTQYF. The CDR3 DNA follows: TGTGCCAGCAGCAGCGGGGGGACAAAAGAGGGACAGACCCAGTACTTC.

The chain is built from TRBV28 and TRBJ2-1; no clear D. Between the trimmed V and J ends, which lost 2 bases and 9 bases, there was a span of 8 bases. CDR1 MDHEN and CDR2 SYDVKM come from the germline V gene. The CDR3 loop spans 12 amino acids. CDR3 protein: CASSLNLPEQFF. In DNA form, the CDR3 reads TGTGCCAGCAGTTTAAACTTGCCTGAGCAGTTCTTC.

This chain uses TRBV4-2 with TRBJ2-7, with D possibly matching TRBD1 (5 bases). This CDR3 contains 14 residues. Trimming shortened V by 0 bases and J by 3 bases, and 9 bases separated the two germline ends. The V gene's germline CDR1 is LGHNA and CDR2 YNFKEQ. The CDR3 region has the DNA TGTGCCAGCAGCCAAGATCAAACAGGCTACGAGCAGTACTTC. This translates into CASSQDQTGYEQYF.

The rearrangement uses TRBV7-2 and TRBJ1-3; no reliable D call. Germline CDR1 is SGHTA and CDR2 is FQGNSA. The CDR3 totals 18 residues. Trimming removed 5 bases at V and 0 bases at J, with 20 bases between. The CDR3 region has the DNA TGTGCCAGCAGCCTACTAGCGGGTCTCGTACCCTCTGGAAACACCATATATTTT. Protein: CASSLLAGLVPSGNTIYF.

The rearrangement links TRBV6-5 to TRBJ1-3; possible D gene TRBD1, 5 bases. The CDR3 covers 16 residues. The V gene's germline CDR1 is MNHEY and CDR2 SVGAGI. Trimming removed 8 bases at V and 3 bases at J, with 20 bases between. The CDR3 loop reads CASRLGQGGDGNTIYF. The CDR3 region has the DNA TGTGCCAGCCGTTTGGGGCAGGGAGGGGATGGAAACACCATATATTTT.

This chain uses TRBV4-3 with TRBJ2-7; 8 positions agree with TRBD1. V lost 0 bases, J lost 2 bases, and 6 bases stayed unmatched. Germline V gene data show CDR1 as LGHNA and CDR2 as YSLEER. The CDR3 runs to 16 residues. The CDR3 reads CASSQDVRTGTYEQYF. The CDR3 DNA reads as TGCGCCAGCAGCCAAGATGTCAGGACAGGGACCTACGAGCAGTACTTC.

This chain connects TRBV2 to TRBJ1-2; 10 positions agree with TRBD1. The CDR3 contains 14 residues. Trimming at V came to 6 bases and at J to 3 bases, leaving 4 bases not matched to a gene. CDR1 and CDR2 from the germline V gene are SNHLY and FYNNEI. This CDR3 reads CASRPGTGDYGYTF. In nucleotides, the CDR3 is TGTGCCAGCAGGCCCGGGACAGGGGACTATGGCTACACCTTC.

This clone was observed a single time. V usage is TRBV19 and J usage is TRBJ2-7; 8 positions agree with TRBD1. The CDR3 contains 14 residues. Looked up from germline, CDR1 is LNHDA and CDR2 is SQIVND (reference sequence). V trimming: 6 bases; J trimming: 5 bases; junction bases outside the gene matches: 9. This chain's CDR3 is CASRGTGGSDEQYF. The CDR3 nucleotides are TGTGCCAGTAGGGGGACAGGAGGGTCGGACGAGCAGTACTTC.

The CDR3 protein is CASSEALGRAKNIQYF. DNA of the CDR3: TGTGCCAGCAGTGAGGCGCTTGGGAGGGCCAAAAACATTCAGTACTTC. This chain uses TRBV6-1 with TRBJ2-4; tentatively, D is TRBD2 (6 bases). Trimming removed 3 bases from V and 1 base from J, with 13 bases in between. The CDR3 runs 16 residues. Germline V gene lookup returns CDR1 MNHNS and CDR2 SASEGT.

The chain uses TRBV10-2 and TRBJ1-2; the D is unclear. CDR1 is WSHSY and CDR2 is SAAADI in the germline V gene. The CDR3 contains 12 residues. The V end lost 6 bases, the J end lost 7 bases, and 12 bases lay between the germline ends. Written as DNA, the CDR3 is TGCGCCAGCAGGGGCACTGCGTCTGGCTACACCTTC. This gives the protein CASRGTASGYTF.

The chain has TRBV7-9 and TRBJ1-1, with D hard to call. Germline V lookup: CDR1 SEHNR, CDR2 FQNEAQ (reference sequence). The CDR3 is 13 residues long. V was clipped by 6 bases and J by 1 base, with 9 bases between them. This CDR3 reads CASRGRENTEAFF. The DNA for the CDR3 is TGTGCCAGCAGGGGCCGGGAGAACACTGAAGCTTTCTTT.

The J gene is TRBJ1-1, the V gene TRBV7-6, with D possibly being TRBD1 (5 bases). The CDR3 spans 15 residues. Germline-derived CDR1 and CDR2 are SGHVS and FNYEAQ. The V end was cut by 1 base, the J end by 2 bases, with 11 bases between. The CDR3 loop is CASSLGAGTNTEAFF. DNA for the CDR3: TGTGCCAGCAGCTTAGGGGCCGGGACTAACACTGAAGCTTTCTTT.

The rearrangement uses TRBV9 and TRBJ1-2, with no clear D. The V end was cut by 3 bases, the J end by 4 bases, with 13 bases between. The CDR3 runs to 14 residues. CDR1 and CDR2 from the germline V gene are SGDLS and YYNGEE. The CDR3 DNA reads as TGTGCCAGCAGCGCTCCCGGGAGAGCCTATGGCTACACCTTC. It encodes CASSAPGRAYGYTF.

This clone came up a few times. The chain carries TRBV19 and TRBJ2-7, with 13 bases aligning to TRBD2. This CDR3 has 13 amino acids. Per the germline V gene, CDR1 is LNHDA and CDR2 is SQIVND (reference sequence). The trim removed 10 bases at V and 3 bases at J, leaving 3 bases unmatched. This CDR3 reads CATRLAGGYEQYF. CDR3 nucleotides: TGTGCCACTAGACTAGCGGGAGGCTACGAGCAGTACTTC.

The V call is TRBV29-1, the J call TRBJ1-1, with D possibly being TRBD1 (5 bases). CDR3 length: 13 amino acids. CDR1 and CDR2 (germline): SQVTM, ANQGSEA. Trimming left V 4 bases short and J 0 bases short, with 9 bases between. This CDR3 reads CSVAPGLNTEAFF. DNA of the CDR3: TGCAGCGTTGCACCAGGGCTGAACACTGAAGCTTTCTTT.